The T cell receptor beta chain under discussion was sequenced for a study of tumor-infiltrating lymphocytes in localized non-small cell lung cancer. Whole-study results and caveats: TCR sequencing covered a subset of patients with enough tissue.

The data were produced by immunoSEQ multiplex PCR, yet TCRdb's version contains in-frame clones alone and is incomplete. The profile covers 6,400 or so clones, with 74% appearing a single time and around 8.3% taken by the ten largest. J was trimmed by 2 bases and V by 0 bases; bases with no gene match: 4. Germline V gene data show CDR1 as GTSNPN and CDR2 as SVGIG (reference sequence). The CDR3 covers 15 residues. A remark on this clone: Antigen specificity is unknown.

Material: uninvolved lung tissue not adjacent to the tumor. This clonotype was obtained from a human donor with non-small cell lung cancer. The chain has TRBV30 and TRBJ2-3, with TRBD2 matching over 8 bases. CDR3 loop: CAWSVRLANTDTQYF. As DNA, the CDR3 is TGTGCCTGGAGTGTACGACTAGCGAACACAGATACGCAGTATTTT. The whole variable domain, filled in from reference TRBV30 and TRBJ2-3, reads SQTIHQWPATLVQPVGSPLSLECTVEGTSNPNLYWYRQAAGRGLQLLFYSVGIGQISSEVPQNLSASRPQDRQFILSSKKLLLSDSGFYLCAWSVRLANTDTQYFGPGTRLTVL.